The source of this T cell receptor (beta chain) is a study of control samples from healthy donors and cancer patients. V was clipped by 7 bases and J by 4 bases; unmatched bases: 6. CDR1 is MDHEN, CDR2 SYDVKM, per germline. This CDR3 is built from 14 residues. The data were produced by immunoSEQ multiplex PCR, yet TCRdb's version contains in-frame clones alone and is incomplete. The sample consists of 130,000 to 150,000 clones, approximately 91% of them appearing once. This chain links TRBV28 with TRBJ2-3; 9 bases agree with TRBD1. Material for sequencing was blood. The sequence was collected from a man aged 25-45 years in good health. The CDR3 DNA reads as TGTGCCAGCAACAACAGGGGGCGCGCAGATACGCAGTATTTT. Residues: CASNNRGRADTQYF.